The following is a TCR beta chain sequence with its context. Its antigen specificity is not known. No base quality values were provided; no much bigger clone lies one nucleotide off. The same CDR3 also results from other DNA sequences found in this sample. The immunoSEQ Assay, a bias-controlled multiplex PCR, was used to amplify TCRbeta CDR3 regions from genomic DNA. In the source study's methods: Within the assay, amplification of reference gene primers was used to estimate how many nucleated cells each sample contained. To quantify the absolute abundance of each unique TCRbeta CDR3 rearrangement, sequence reads were collapsed and filtered. Productive Simpson clonality was computed per sample as the square root of Simpson's diversity index over productive rearrangements. Held by TCRdb, this immuneACCESS table contains in-frame sequences only and omits some clones. Under half of the omission traces to an unresolved V gene where checked; the cause of the rest is unknown. V and J calls and clone size come straight from that table; D and trimming were deduced from the DNA. The sample data list 200,000 to 250,000 clones, and roughly 80% of these were observed just once. The ten largest clonotypes hold approximately 3% of the sample.

The entry originates in a study of blood T cell repertoires in COVID-19 (dated by TCRdb to between 2020 and 2021). Study-wide context: Samples from collaborators originated in the United States, Italy and Spain and spanned both the acute and convalescent phases of COVID-19. The repertoires were released in a freely available public database intended as a resource for research on the immune response to SARS-CoV-2. Where HLA class I and class II types were available, the types were taken from metadata supplied by the sample provider, not from assay-based typing. The prospective study material was composed of cDNA or gDNA derived from T cells, B-cell-depleted T cells, or PBMCs. Samples were obtained from the ongoing ImmuneRACE study (first 160 participants) and from 1,254 subjects provided by 6 global collaborators. Deeply sampled blood TCRbeta repertoires from subjects exposed to, actively infected with, or recovered from COVID-19 were included in the dataset. Sample metadata almost always included a de-identified subject ID, COVID-19 status, age in years and sex.

What the authors observed across the whole study: The amount of clinical and demographic metadata varied by source and participant and was provided uncurated.

A second Seattle source provided samples from volunteer blood donors who had recovered from COVID-19. Each collaborating institution followed its own protocols to collect whole blood in K2EDTA tubes. For TCRbeta analysis, collaborators shipped samples as frozen whole blood, isolated PBMCs, or DNA extracted from either of those sample types. Ends trimmed: V by 0 bases, J by 2 bases; bases unmatched to a gene: 0. The CDR3 contains 14 residues, cysteine and phenylalanine counted. Here the CDR3 DNA is all that survives: 42 bases in frame from base 1. CDR1 is given as SGHRS and CDR2 as YFSETQ, both from the germline V gene.

Recombination connected TRBV5-1 to TRBJ2-7, and 9 junctional nucleotides match TRBD1. The sequence was obtained from a woman in her thirties who had recovered from COVID-19. Sequenced input: peripheral blood. The CDR3 protein is CASSLGQGAYEQYF. Here is the DNA: TGCGCCAGCAGCTTGGGACAGGGGGCCTACGAGCAGTACTTC.